This TCR beta chain was sequenced for a study of cytomegalovirus exposure and HLA in healthy donors. Study-level information: From about 200 million T cells, an earlier analysis saw under 140 million unique TCR beta sequences.

The CDR3 is 15 residues long. The ends were cut back, 4 bases at V and 5 bases at J, with 18 bases in the middle. The germline V gene encodes CDR1 GTSNPN and CDR2 SVGIG (reference sequence). This PCR relied on a set of 60 Vbeta primers and 13 Jbeta primers. The table came from immunoSEQ multiplex PCR; TCRdb's copy has only in-frame clones and leaves some out. The sample carries about 200,000 clones, more than 75% recorded once. The specimen was PBMCs. The V call is TRBV30, the J call TRBJ2-1; D is possibly TRBD2 (6 bases). The TCR was taken from a woman in her fifties or sixties in good health and CMV-seropositive. In DNA, the CDR3 is TGTGCCTGGATGTCGGGACTCCTGATGGACAATGAGCAGTTCTTC. As protein: CAWMSGLLMDNEQFF.